This TCR beta chain emerged from a study of T cell changes during pregnancy in multiple sclerosis. TCRdb keeps only in-frame clones here, not all; method: immunoSEQ multiplex PCR. The sample has about 100,000 clones, under 95% seen once. V lost 4 bases, J lost 8 bases, and 7 bases stayed unmatched. The CDR3 is made up of 13 amino acids. Germline loops: CDR1 MNHEY, CDR2 SMNVEV (reference sequence). This clonotype originated in a female donor with multiple sclerosis, enrolled in a pregnancy study. The specimen comprised peripheral blood, sampled after pregnancy. The chain combines TRBV27 with TRBJ1-2, with TRBD1 matching 7 bases. The CDR3 region has the DNA TGTGCCAGCAGTTCACAGGGGCCAGGAGGCTACACCTTC. Amino acid sequence: CASSSQGPGGYTF.